Below, 7 T cell receptor beta chains from the same sample are listed, as sequenced in a study of blood T cell repertoires in COVID-19. Sequenced by immunoSEQ multiplex PCR; TCRdb stores in-frame clones only, minus some. The table has 200,000 to 250,000 clones, under 85% seen once. The source material was PBMCs or T cells enriched from blood (not recorded which). The receptors originated from a man in his 60s who had recovered from COVID-19.

The chain carries TRBV6-4 and TRBJ1-2; TRBD1 aligns across 9 bases. J lost 4 bases, V lost 6 bases, and 9 bases had no gene match. This CDR3 comprises 15 residues. Germline V lookup: CDR1 MRHNA, CDR2 SNTAGT. CDR3 sequence: CASRPRDRAGYGYTF. The CDR3 DNA follows: TGTGCCAGCAGGCCCCGGGACAGGGCGGGCTATGGCTACACCTTC.

The V call is TRBV19, the J call TRBJ1-4; D is possibly TRBD1 (6 bases). Germline-derived CDR1 and CDR2 are LNHDA and SQIVND (reference sequence). This CDR3 comprises 13 residues. Trimming took 10 bases from V and 1 from J, leaving 10 bases between them. For the CDR3, the DNA is TGTGCCACCAACAGGGTAACTAATGAAAAACTGTTTTTT. Amino acid sequence: CATNRVTNEKLFF.

The chain uses TRBV24-1 and TRBJ2-7, with TRBD1 as a possible D gene (6 bases). V was pared by 2 bases and J by 5 bases, with 12 bases between. Germline CDR1 is KGHDR and CDR2 is SFDVKD. The CDR3 totals 14 residues. CDR3 amino acids: CATSDSRRGHEQYF. In nucleotides, the CDR3 is TGTGCCACCAGTGATTCCCGCAGGGGTCACGAGCAGTACTTC.

The rearrangement joins TRBV5-4 to TRBJ2-2; 9 bases line up with TRBD1. The germline CDR1 and CDR2 sequences are SGHNT and YYREEE (reference sequence). The length of the CDR3 is 14 residues. The CDR3 DNA sequence: TGTGCAAGTAACCGGGACAGGGACACCGGGGAGCTGTTTTTT. Amino acid sequence: CASNRDRDTGELFF.

This chain joins TRBV10-3 and TRBJ2-7, with 8 positions matching TRBD1. CDR3 length: 16 amino acids. V trimming: 0 bases; J trimming: 1 base; junction bases outside the gene matches: 5. Germline CDR1 is ENHRY and CDR2 is SYGVKD. The CDR3 here is CAISESSQGASYEQYF. CDR3 nucleotide sequence: TGTGCCATCAGTGAGTCTTCCCAGGGGGCTTCCTACGAGCAGTACTTC.

The chain uses TRBV6-5 and TRBJ1-5; 8 positions match TRBD1. The CDR3 has 15 amino acids. The junction had 11 bases not matched to a gene; V was cut back by 6 bases and J by 7 bases. Germline V gene data show CDR1 as MNHEY and CDR2 as SVGAGI. This CDR3 is CASSPTGAEGQPQHF. CDR3 nucleotide sequence: TGTGCCAGCAGCCCGACAGGGGCGGAGGGGCAGCCCCAGCATTTT.

V and J are TRBV27 and TRBJ1-2; 7 positions agree with TRBD1. The germline CDR1 and CDR2 sequences are MNHEY and SMNVEV (reference sequence). V lost 2 bases to trimming and J lost 7 bases; unmatched junction nucleotides: 4. CDR3 length: 13 residues. CDR3 residues: CASSLRQGGGYTF. The CDR3 region has the DNA TGTGCCAGCAGTTTAAGACAGGGTGGTGGCTACACCTTC.